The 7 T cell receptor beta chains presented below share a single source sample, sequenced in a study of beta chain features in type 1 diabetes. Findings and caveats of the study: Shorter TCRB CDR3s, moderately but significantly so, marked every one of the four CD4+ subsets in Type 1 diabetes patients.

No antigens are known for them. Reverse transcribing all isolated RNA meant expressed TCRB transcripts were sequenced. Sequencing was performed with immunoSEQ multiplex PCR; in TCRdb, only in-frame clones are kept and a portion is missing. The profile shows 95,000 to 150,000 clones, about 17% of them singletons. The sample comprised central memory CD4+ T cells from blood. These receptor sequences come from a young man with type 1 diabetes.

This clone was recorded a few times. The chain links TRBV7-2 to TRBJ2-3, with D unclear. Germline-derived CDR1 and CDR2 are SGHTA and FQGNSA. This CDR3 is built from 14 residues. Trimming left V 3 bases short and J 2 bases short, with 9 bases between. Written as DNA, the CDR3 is TGTGCCAGCAGCTTCTTCGGATCCACAGATACGCAGTATTTT. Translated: CASSFFGSTDTQYF.

The CDR3 nucleotides are TGTGCCAGCAGCTTATCGGGGGAAAAACTGTTTTTT. As protein: CASSLSGEKLFF. The chain carries TRBV7-6 and TRBJ1-4; D is uncertain. This CDR3 region has 12 residues. V dropped 2 bases and J dropped 8 bases, with 6 bases sitting between them. Germline V CDR1 and CDR2: SGHVS, FNYEAQ.

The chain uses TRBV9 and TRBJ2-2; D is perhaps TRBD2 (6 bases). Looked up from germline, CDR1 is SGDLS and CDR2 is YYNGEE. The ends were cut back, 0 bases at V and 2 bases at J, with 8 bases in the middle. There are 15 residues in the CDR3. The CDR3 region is CASSVAGLNTGELFF. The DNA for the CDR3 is TGTGCCAGCAGCGTAGCAGGACTAAACACCGGGGAGCTGTTTTTT.

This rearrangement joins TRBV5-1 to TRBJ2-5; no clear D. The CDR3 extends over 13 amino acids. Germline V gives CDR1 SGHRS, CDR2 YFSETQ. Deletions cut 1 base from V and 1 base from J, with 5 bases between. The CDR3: CASSLTVQETQYF. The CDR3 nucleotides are TGCGCCAGCAGCTTGACAGTCCAAGAGACCCAGTACTTC. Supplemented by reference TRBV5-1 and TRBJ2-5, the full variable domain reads KAGVTQTPRYLIKTRGQQVTLSCSPISGHRSVSWYQQTPGQGLQFLFEYFSETQRNKGNFPGRFSGRQFSNSRSEMNVSTLELGDSALYLCASSLTVQETQYFGPGTRLLVL.

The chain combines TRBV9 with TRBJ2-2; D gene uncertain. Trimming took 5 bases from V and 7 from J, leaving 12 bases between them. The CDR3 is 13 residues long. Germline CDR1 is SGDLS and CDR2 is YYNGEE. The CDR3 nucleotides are TGTGCCAGCAGTGACCTGAGTGGCGGGGAGCTGTTTTTT. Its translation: CASSDLSGGELFF. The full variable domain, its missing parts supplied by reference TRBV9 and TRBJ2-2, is DSGVTQTPKHLITATGQRVTLRCSPRSGDLSVYWYQQSLDQGLQFLIQYYNGEERAKGNILERFSAQQFPDLHSELNLSSLELGDSALYFCASSDLSGGELFFGEGSRLTVL.

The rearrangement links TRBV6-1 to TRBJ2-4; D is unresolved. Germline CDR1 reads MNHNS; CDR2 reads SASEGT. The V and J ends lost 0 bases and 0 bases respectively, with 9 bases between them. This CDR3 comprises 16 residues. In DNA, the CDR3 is TGTGCCAGCAGTGAAGCGCTCGGAATAGCCAAAAACATTCAGTACTTC. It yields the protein CASSEALGIAKNIQYF.

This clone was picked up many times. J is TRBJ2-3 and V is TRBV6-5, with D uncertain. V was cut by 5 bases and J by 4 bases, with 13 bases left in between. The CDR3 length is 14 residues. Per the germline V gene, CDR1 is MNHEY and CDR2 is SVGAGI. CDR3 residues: CASSPSGTADTQYF. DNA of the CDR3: TGTGCCAGCAGTCCCAGTGGTACCGCAGATACGCAGTATTTT.